This T cell receptor beta chain was sequenced in a study of regulatory T cells. Overall study results and limits: Skewed V and J usage and few unique V-J pairs marked patient repertoires, most in Tregs. Hydrophobic residues at CDR3 positions 6 and 7 were enriched in conventional CD4+ T cells of CD3G-deficient patients.

The V and J ends lost 3 bases and 2 bases, in that order; junction bases with no gene match: 3. Germline CDR1 is SGHRS and CDR2 is YFSETQ. The CDR3 consists of 14 residues. All CD3G-deficient patients showed autoimmunity, more severe in two. Patients aged 2 to 39 years had fewer naive T cells. Sorting split CD4+ cells into CD25-high CD127-low Tregs and CD25-low CD127-high conventional T cells. Primers: 52 TRBV forward and 13 TRBJ reverse. Profiling relied on immunoSEQ multiplex PCR, and the TCRdb table lists in-frame clones only, not all of them. The table shows 30,000 to 40,000 clones, with approximately 93% occurring only once. On this clone itself: The antigen remains unidentified.

The specimen sequenced was conventional CD4+ T cells sorted from blood. The receptor was isolated from a child aged 2-15 years with CD3G deficiency. This chain connects TRBV5-1 to TRBJ2-5, with 8 bases lining up with TRBD1. This chain's CDR3 is CASSSGQAQETQYF. The CDR3 coding sequence is TGCGCCAGCAGCTCGGGACAGGCGCAAGAGACCCAGTACTTC.